This T cell receptor beta chain was identified during a study of vaccination effects on CD4 cells after COVID-19 (dated by TCRdb to 2022 to 2024). Broadly, across the study: Each participant received two doses of an mRNA SARS-CoV-2 vaccine, either BNT162b2 or mRNA-1273. The study compared SARS-CoV-2 spike-specific CD4+ TCR repertoires before and after mRNA vaccination in COVID-19 convalescent patients and infection-naive vaccine recipients. Altogether, around eleven COVID-19 convalescent patients and a few SARS-CoV-2-naive healthy vaccine recipients made up the full study. In the study, cultures from other donors were sequenced using the Oncomine TCR Beta short-read assay on an Illumina iSeq 100.

V drops 5 bases and J drops 8 bases, leaving 13 bases in between. The CDR3 covers 13 residues, taking in both the cysteine and the phenylalanine. Only the CDR3 portion is preserved as DNA: 39 bases, with reading frame beginning at the first base. CDR1 and CDR2, per the germline V gene (reference sequence), are LNHDA and SQIVND. This clone appeared a single time. Its target antigen remains unknown. Base qualities are missing; no much larger clone stands one base away. Broader findings and caveats from the paper: Only a small number of convalescent patients were included, and no early post-infection timepoints were available, which limited the study. Among healthy vaccine recipients, nearly all vaccine-induced clones were SARS-CoV-2 mono-reactive, and just 1 of 255 was cross-reactive with common cold coronaviruses. Clones induced by infection and clones induced by vaccination both contracted markedly at late timepoints after vaccination, which fits with T cell responses waning over time.

The protocol used for the library was the immunoSEQ multiplex PCR assay. DNA from the cultured and isolated CD4+ T cells underwent TCR beta CDR3 sequencing. The paper's data handling went like this. Non-productive TCR sequences were removed, reads were trimmed to the CDR3 region, and CDR3s of at least 7 amino acids were retained. The MANAFEST web app was used to pick out antigen-specific clonotypes by comparing their expansion in peptide wells with that in reference cultures. To be called positive, a clone needed expansion at FDR<0.05 compared with the reference and with all other wells, an odds ratio greater than 5, and a frequency greater than 0.1% in two replicate wells. A clonotype was defined as cross-reactive if the clonotype was significantly expanded both in SARS-CoV-2 spike wells and in at least one common cold coronavirus spike condition. Levenshtein distance calculated with the stringdist R package was used to assess CDR3 similarity, and unrooted trees were constructed with ape in R 3.6.1. TCRdb stores this immuneACCESS table with in-frame sequences only. Part of the clones is absent; in the studies checked, under half of the shortfall reflects unresolved V genes, and no reason is known for the rest. The V and J calls and clone size were taken over from that table, and D and trimming were inferred from the DNA. The sample table records tens of thousands of clones; approximately 79% of these occur just once. The ten biggest clones cover 6% of the sample.

The ViraFEST assay stimulated PBMC with viral peptide pools and then used TCR sequencing to identify antigen-specific CD4+ T cell clonotypes by expansion. After less than 13 days of culture, CD4+ T cells were isolated with the EasySep CD4+ T cell isolation kit. The absence of prior SARS-CoV-2 infection in healthy vaccine recipients was confirmed by negative nucleocapsid antibodies before and after vaccination. Fewer than 2.5 million PBMC per well were cultured in IMDM with about 4.6% human AB serum, roughly 10 IU/ml IL-2 and gentamicin, plus 10 ug/ml peptides. On days 3 and 7, half of the culture medium was replaced with fresh IL-2-containing medium. Unless noted otherwise, every peptide stimulation condition was cultured in triplicate wells. Using Ficoll-Paque Plus gradient centrifugation, PBMC were separated from whole blood and then either used fresh or cryopreserved at -140C. The spike proteins of SARS-CoV-2 and of the common cold coronaviruses HCoV-NL63, HCoV-OC43 and HCoV-229E were spanned by overlapping peptide pools. The QIAamp micro DNA kit was used to extract genomic DNA from the cultured CD4+ T cells.

The chain is assembled from TRBV19 and TRBJ1-3; perhaps TRBD1 is the D gene, with 5 bases matching. This TCR came from a human donor who received a COVID-19 vaccine. Sample: CD4+ T cells from PBMCs cultured with HCoV-OC43 spike peptides, taken before COVID-19 vaccination. The cell subset or site label, as the study defines it: HCoV-OC43 spike overlapping peptide pool stimulation. The nucleotide sequence is given as TGTGCCAGTAGTCCCCCAGGGAGAGACACCATATATTTT. It encodes CASSPPGRDTIYF.